This T cell receptor (beta chain) originates from a study of TET2 disruption in CD19-targeted CAR T cells (dated by TCRdb to the late 2010s). For context, the study as a whole: The number of samples was determined by the original clinical trial design and by which samples were available, and no additional inclusion criteria were applied. Here is what the overall study found, with its caveats: Conclusions about the patient's CAR T cells rested on extensive analysis of a single subject.

This specimen's treatment or condition label, interpreted: autologous CTL019 cells: CD19 CAR with 4-1BB and CD3 zeta domains. The CD19 CAR incorporated TCR zeta and 4-1BB costimulatory signaling domains. T cells for CTL019 manufacturing were collected from peripheral blood by leukapheresis. The DNeasy Blood and Tissue Kit was used to extract genomic DNA from pre-infusion T cells, peripheral blood, or sorted post-infusion T cells. Deep sequencing of the TCR beta chain was done using the immunoSEQ assay. As for the original processing: Only productive TCR beta rearrangements were used to calculate clonotype frequencies. Sourced from immuneACCESS, this table was stored by TCRdb with only in-frame sequences that have V and J called. A share of the clones is absent; for the studies checked, an unresolved V gene accounts for under half, and the remainder has no known explanation. V, J and clone size are taken as reported in that table, and D and trimming were inferred from the DNA itself. The sample table gives more than 25,000 clones. The ten largest clonotypes hold approximately 2% of the sample.

Turning to this clone: Its target antigen remains unknown. The read ends 3 residues early relative to the CDR3; the germline J gene fills the gap.

The germline V gene yields LGHNA for CDR1 and YNFKEQ for CDR2. The CDR3 runs 19 residues from the cysteine to the phenylalanine. The DNA has 48 bases, all within the CDR3, and is read from base 1. The sequences come from CD8- CAR+ T cells sorted from cultured blood T cells, collected for CD19 CAR T cell therapy. The cell subset or site label of this sample denotes: CD8-negative CAR-positive T cells from the infusion product. This clonotype was sampled from a man aged 65 to 79 with chronic lymphocytic leukemia. The chain employs TRBV4-2 and TRBJ1-2; 12 middle bases align to TRBD1. CDR3 loop: CASSLSGTGGSSGTDTYTF. The sequenced CDR3 bases are TGTGCCAGCAGCCTATCCGGGACAGGGGGCTCCAGCGGCACAGATACC.